This entry lists 5 T cell receptor beta chains sequenced from one sample in a study of OX40 agonist ivuxolimab in advanced cancers. The protocol was immunoSEQ multiplex PCR, while the TCRdb copy is restricted to in-frame clones and leaves out a portion. Found here are roughly 77,000 clones, just under 95% of them singletons; the top ten hold approximately 9.9%. The source material was CD4+ or CD8+ T cells sorted from blood, sampled in a trial of the OX40 agonist ivuxolimab. These receptors all stem from an adult with an advanced solid tumor such as melanoma, head and neck, liver or kidney cancer.

V gene TRBV9 combines with J gene TRBJ1-4; 10 bases map to TRBD1. CDR1 SGDLS and CDR2 YYNGEE come from the germline V gene. Germline trimming cut 1 base from V and 7 bases from J; bases unmatched to any gene: 4. CDR3 length equals 15 residues. The CDR3 coding sequence is TGTGCCAGCAGCGTATCCGGGACAGGGGTTGAAAAACTGTTTTTT. It specifies CASSVSGTGVEKLFF.

This sequence joins TRBV4-3 and TRBJ1-1; 8 positions match TRBD1. Germline-derived CDR1 and CDR2 are LGHNA and YSLEER. The CDR3 loop spans 15 amino acids. Unmatched junction bases numbered 5, after V lost 2 bases and J lost 3 bases. The CDR3 DNA reads as TGCGCCAGCAGCCAAAACAGGGGGTCGGACACTGAAGCTTTCTTT. Amino acids: CASSQNRGSDTEAFF.

The rearrangement links TRBV15 to TRBJ2-1; 8 nucleotides align to TRBD1. CDR1 is LNHNV and CDR2 is YYDKDF in the germline V gene (reference sequence). CDR3 size: 15 residues. J was trimmed by 3 bases and V by 9 bases; bases with no gene match: 10. The CDR3 region is CATRDGQGNYNEQFF. The CDR3 DNA sequence: TGTGCCACAAGAGATGGACAGGGCAACTACAATGAGCAGTTCTTC.

V gene TRBV10-3 combines with J gene TRBJ1-1; 8 bases match TRBD1. Looked up from germline, CDR1 is ENHRY and CDR2 is SYGVKD. This CDR3 has 17 residues. V shed 4 bases and J 5 bases; nucleotides not matched to a gene: 15. Here the CDR3 reads CAISGGTGQEVRTEAFF. In DNA form, the CDR3 reads TGTGCCATCAGTGGGGGAACGGGACAGGAGGTTAGGACTGAAGCTTTCTTT.

The V gene is TRBV10-3, the J gene TRBJ1-1; tentative D call: TRBD1 (6 bases). The CDR3 totals 16 residues. V was pared by 1 base and J by 2 bases, with 14 bases between. Looked up from germline, CDR1 is ENHRY and CDR2 is SYGVKD. CDR3 coding DNA: TGTGCCATCAGTGAGTTCTGGGCAGGGGTAAACACTGAAGCTTTCTTT. This translates into CAISEFWAGVNTEAFF.